The 6 T cell receptor beta chains below all came from one sample that was sequenced in a study of neoadjuvant anti-PD-1 for oral cavity cancer. Documented time point: after neoadjuvant nivolumab, at surgical resection. This table comes from immunoSEQ multiplex PCR, and its TCRdb copy is limited to in-frame clones, with some not included. This sample has 11,000 to 15,000 clones, with around 80% found just once. The specimen was PBMCs, collected after nivolumab (anti-PD-1) treatment. These receptors were obtained from a person aged 35 to 85 with oral cavity squamous cell carcinoma.

The chain employs TRBV5-1 and TRBJ2-7; 9 bases are shared with TRBD2. Germline V CDR1 and CDR2: SGHRS, YFSETQ. The CDR3 covers 14 residues. V gave up 6 bases and J gave up 5 bases; unmatched junction bases: 9. The CDR3 is CASNERGAGDEQYF. The CDR3 coding sequence is TGCGCCAGCAACGAGCGGGGGGCAGGGGACGAGCAGTACTTC.

The chain uses TRBV6-6 and TRBJ1-4; a weak D match, TRBD1 (6 bases). Trimming stripped 6 bases from V and 4 bases from J, with 12 bases between. The CDR3 consists of 14 residues. From germline, CDR1 is MNHNY and CDR2 SVGAGI (reference sequence). The CDR3 DNA sequence: TGTGCCAGCAGCCTCGACAGGAGTAATGAAAAACTGTTTTTT. Protein sequence: CASSLDRSNEKLFF.

J is TRBJ2-1 and V is TRBV9; tentatively, D is TRBD2 (6 bases). V lost 0 bases, J lost 0 bases, and 16 bases lay in between. Germline V CDR1 and CDR2: SGDLS, YYNGEE. The CDR3 is 18 residues long. The DNA of the CDR3 is TGTGCCAGCAGCGTAGGGACTACACCCACCAGCTCCTACAATGAGCAGTTCTTC. Protein: CASSVGTTPTSSYNEQFF. Full variable domain (remainder filled in from reference TRBV9 and TRBJ2-1): DSGVTQTPKHLITATGQRVTLRCSPRSGDLSVYWYQQSLDQGLQFLIQYYNGEERAKGNILERFSAQQFPDLHSELNLSSLELGDSALYFCASSVGTTPTSSYNEQFFGPGTRLTVL.

The chain carries TRBV5-6 and TRBJ2-1; a possible D gene is TRBD1 (6 bases). CDR1 and CDR2 from the germline V gene are SGHDT and YYEEEE. With 0 bases removed from V and 0 bases from J, the gap between germline ends came to 7 bases. This CDR3 region has 15 residues. The CDR3 DNA sequence: TGTGCCAGCAGCTTGGGAGGGGGCTCCTACAATGAGCAGTTCTTC. Encoded protein: CASSLGGGSYNEQFF.

The rearrangement joins TRBV2 to TRBJ2-2; D uncertain. CDR1 SNHLY and CDR2 FYNNEI come from the germline V gene. The CDR3 loop spans 13 amino acids. Trimming pared 10 bases from V and 6 bases from J, leaving 15 bases between. The CDR3 nucleotides are TGTGCCACCGTTGAGGCAAGGGCCGGGGAGCTGTTTTTT. This codes for CATVEARAGELFF.

This sequence joins TRBV6-6 and TRBJ1-2; 7 nucleotides agree with TRBD1. J gave up 2 bases and V 5 bases, and 5 bases lay outside the gene matches. Germline CDR1 is MNHNY and CDR2 is SVGAGI (reference sequence). CDR3 size: 14 residues. The CDR3 coding sequence is TGTGCCAGCAGTGGCGGGACAGCAAACTATGGCTACACCTTC. The encoded protein is CASSGGTANYGYTF.